This TCR beta chain was identified during a study of blood T cells in healthy people across ages. Regarding the study as a whole: With age, beta diversity per million T cells declined roughly linearly, significantly by approximately 40.

It was with a sample-barcoded 5' primer and a J-beta primer mix that a second PCR of roughly 7 to 12 cycles was run. TCRdb re-called the 5' RACE reads with MiXCR, one entry per CDR3 protein. The sample lists about 1.1 million distinct CDR3 sequences, roughly two fifths occurring once. As for this clonotype: Its antigen is undetermined.

The V end lost 2 bases, the J end lost 11 bases, and 21 bases lay between the germline ends. Germline CDR1 is SGDLS and CDR2 is YYNGEE. This CDR3 comprises 15 residues. The chain is built from TRBV9 and TRBJ2-3; a possible D gene is TRBD1 (6 bases). The sequencing sample was made of blood. The receptor comes from a man aged 18 to 35 in good health. CDR3 protein: CASSVEGGPQRGQYF. CDR3 nucleotides: TGTGCCAGCAGCGTGGAAGGGGGACCACAGCGTGGGCAGTATTTT.